This T cell receptor (beta chain) comes out of a study of cytomegalovirus exposure and HLA in healthy donors. A note on this clone: Its matching antigen is unknown.

V shed 6 bases, J shed 8 bases, and the junction held 7 bases outside the gene matches. This CDR3 contains 14 residues. Per germline, CDR1 LNHDA and CDR2 SQIVND (reference sequence). Study findings and constraints: Association of 15,000 to 20,000 TCR beta sequences with HLA alleles was found at 0.05 false discovery rate in a later analysis.

The PCR made use of 60 Vbeta and 13 Jbeta primers. Measured with immunoSEQ multiplex PCR; TCRdb has only the in-frame clones, and not every one. The data show roughly 110,000 clones, around 70% seen once. Sequencing was performed on PBMCs. The chain employs TRBV19 and TRBJ1-4; 9 bases agree with TRBD1. The sequence was obtained from a man under 40 in good health and CMV-seropositive. As DNA, the CDR3 is TGTGCCAGTAGCTTACAGGGGGCAGGAGAAAAACTGTTTTTT. Protein sequence: CASSLQGAGEKLFF.